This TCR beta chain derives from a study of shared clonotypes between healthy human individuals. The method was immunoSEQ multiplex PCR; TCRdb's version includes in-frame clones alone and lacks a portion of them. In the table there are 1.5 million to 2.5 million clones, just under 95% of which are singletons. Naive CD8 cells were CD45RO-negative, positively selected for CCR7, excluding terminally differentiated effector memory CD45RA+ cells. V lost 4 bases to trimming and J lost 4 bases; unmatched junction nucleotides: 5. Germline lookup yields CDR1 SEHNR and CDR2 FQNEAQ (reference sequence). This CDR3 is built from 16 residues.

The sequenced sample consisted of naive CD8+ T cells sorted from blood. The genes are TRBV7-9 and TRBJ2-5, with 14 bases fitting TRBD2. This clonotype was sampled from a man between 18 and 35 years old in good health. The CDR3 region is CASSSTSGGAIETQYF. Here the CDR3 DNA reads TGTGCCAGCAGCTCGACTAGCGGGGGGGCTATAGAGACCCAGTACTTC.